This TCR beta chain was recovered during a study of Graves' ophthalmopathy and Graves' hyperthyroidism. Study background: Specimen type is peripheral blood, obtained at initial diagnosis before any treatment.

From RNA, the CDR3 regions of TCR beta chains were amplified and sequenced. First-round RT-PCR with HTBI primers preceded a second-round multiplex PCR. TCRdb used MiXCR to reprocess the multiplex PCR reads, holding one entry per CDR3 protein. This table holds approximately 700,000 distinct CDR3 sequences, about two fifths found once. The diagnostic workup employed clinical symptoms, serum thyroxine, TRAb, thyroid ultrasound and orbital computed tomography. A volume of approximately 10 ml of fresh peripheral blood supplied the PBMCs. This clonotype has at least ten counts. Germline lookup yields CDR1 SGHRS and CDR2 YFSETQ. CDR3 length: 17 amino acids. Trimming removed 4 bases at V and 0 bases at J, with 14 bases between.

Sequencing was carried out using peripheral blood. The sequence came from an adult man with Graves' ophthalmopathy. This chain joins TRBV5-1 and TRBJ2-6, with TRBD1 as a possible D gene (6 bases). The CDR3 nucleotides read TGCGCCAGCAGCCGTACTACAGGGAGCTCTGGGGCCAACGTCCTGACTTTC. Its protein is CASSRTTGSSGANVLTF.